This passage covers 31 T cell receptor beta chains from one sample sequenced in a study of T cell responses to AZD1222 COVID-19 vaccine. The data were produced by immunoSEQ multiplex PCR, yet TCRdb's version contains in-frame clones alone and is incomplete. The sample holds fewer than 120,000 clones, approximately 94% seen once. Sequenced here: peripheral blood, sampled 28 days after the second AZD1222 dose. All receptors derive from an adult who received the AZD1222 COVID-19 vaccine.

The gene calls are TRBV20-1 and TRBJ1-1, with 7 bases aligning to TRBD1. The trim removed 3 bases at V and 4 bases at J, leaving 11 bases unmatched. Germline values: CDR1 DFQATT, CDR2 SNEGSKA (reference sequence). CDR3 length: 15 amino acids. The CDR3 region is CSASPPLTGFTEAFF. CDR3 coding DNA: TGCAGTGCTAGTCCCCCATTGACAGGGTTCACTGAAGCTTTCTTT.

The J gene is TRBJ1-3, the V gene TRBV9; 8 positions agree with TRBD1. The CDR3 has 16 amino acids. Trimming took 3 bases from V and 0 from J; bases not matched to a gene: 5. CDR1 and CDR2 from the germline V gene are SGDLS and YYNGEE. CDR3 bases: TGTGCCAGCAGCGAGGACAGGGCCCACTCTGGAAACACCATATATTTT. It codes for CASSEDRAHSGNTIYF.

V usage is TRBV27 and J usage is TRBJ2-7, with TRBD1 matching 7 bases. The germline V gene encodes CDR1 MNHEY and CDR2 SMNVEV (reference sequence). The CDR3 loop spans 15 amino acids. V lost 6 bases to trimming and J lost 0 bases; unmatched junction nucleotides: 8. Written as DNA, the CDR3 is TGTGCCAGCAGGAAGAGGGGACAGAGCTCCTACGAGCAGTACTTC. This codes for CASRKRGQSSYEQYF.

The chain combines TRBV7-2 with TRBJ2-5; TRBD1 or TRBD2 may be the D gene (5 bases each). Germline V gives CDR1 SGHTA, CDR2 FQGNSA. Trimming took off 2 bases at V and 4 bases at J, with 11 bases between the two ends. The CDR3 loop spans 14 amino acids. This CDR3 is CASSLNRGTETQYF. CDR3 nucleotides: TGTGCCAGCAGCTTAAACCGGGGCACAGAGACCCAGTACTTC.

This rearrangement joins TRBV18 to TRBJ1-5, with 7 bases fitting TRBD1. The germline gives CDR1 KGHSH, CDR2 LQKENI. CDR3 length equals 16 residues. With V trimmed by 0 bases and J by 5 bases, 7 bases remained unmatched. The CDR3 region has the DNA TGTGCCAGCTCACCACCGAACAGGGGACCCGATCAGCCCCAGCATTTT. This sequence encodes CASSPPNRGPDQPQHF.

The V and J genes are TRBV27 and TRBJ2-7; unclear D gene. The CDR3 runs to 16 residues. CDR1 MNHEY and CDR2 SMNVEV come from the germline V gene (reference sequence). V shed 3 bases and J shed 6 bases, with 21 bases lying between them. The DNA for the CDR3 is TGTGCCAGCAGTTTGGGCCTGAGTATAACGCCAGGCGAGCAGTACTTC. It is translated as CASSLGLSITPGEQYF.

The chain carries TRBV5-8 and TRBJ1-1; a weak D match, TRBD1 (6 bases). The CDR3 length is 14 residues. V lost 4 bases, J lost 6 bases, and 16 bases lay in between. Germline V lookup: CDR1 SGHTS, CDR2 YDEGEE. CDR3 protein: CASSPRGRGPEAFF. The CDR3 coding sequence is TGTGCCAGCAGCCCCAGGGGAAGAGGCCCTGAAGCTTTCTTT.

The chain recombines TRBV29-1 with TRBJ1-5; D perhaps matches TRBD1 (5 bases). Per germline, CDR1 SQVTM and CDR2 ANQGSEA. V was trimmed by 7 bases and J by 0 bases, leaving 10 bases between them. The CDR3 runs 13 residues. The CDR3: CSALDSSNQPQHF. For the CDR3, the DNA is TGCAGCGCCTTAGACAGTAGCAATCAGCCCCAGCATTTT.

The V call is TRBV7-9, the J call TRBJ2-2, with D unresolved. The CDR3 has 15 amino acids. The germline gives CDR1 SEHNR, CDR2 FQNEAQ (reference sequence). The V end lost 1 base, the J end lost 3 bases, and 9 bases lay between the germline ends. CDR3 sequence: CASSLVRTHTGELFF. As DNA, the CDR3 is TGTGCCAGCAGCTTAGTCAGGACCCACACCGGGGAGCTGTTTTTT.

This clone was counted once. The V gene is TRBV10-2, the J gene TRBJ1-4, with a possible D match to TRBD1 (6 bases). The CDR3 consists of 20 residues. CDR1 is WSHSY and CDR2 is SAAADI in the germline V gene. V lost 4 bases and J 0 bases, leaving 24 bases between the germline ends. The CDR3 protein is CASSGSRRRGGSATNEKLFF. CDR3 in DNA: TGCGCCAGCAGTGGGTCACGACGGAGGGGGGGATCTGCAACTAATGAAAAACTGTTTTTT.

As concerns this clone: At one end, the junction sequence differs from germline, possibly due to a read error. The CDR3: CASSLGTGGLLGDF. The CDR3 DNA reads as TGTGCCAGCAGCTTGGGGACAGGGGGCCTCCTTGGGGATTTT. The chain combines TRBV5-5 with TRBJ1-3; 11 nucleotides line up with TRBD1. Germline V gene sequence: CDR1 SGHKS, CDR2 YYEKEE (reference sequence). The CDR3 extends over 14 amino acids. Together with reference TRBV5-5 and TRBJ1-3, the CDR3 gives the full variable domain: DAGVTQSPTHLIKTRGQQVTLRCSPISGHKSVSWYQQVLGQGPQFIFQYYEKEERGRGNFPDRFSARQFPNYSSELNVNALLLGDSALYLCASSLGTGGLLGDFGEGSWLTVV.

This clone came up once. The gene calls are TRBV6-5 and TRBJ1-2; D may be TRBD1 (5 bases). Trimming cost V 5 bases and J 8 bases, with 15 bases left between them. This CDR3 is built from 13 residues. The germline CDR1 and CDR2 sequences are MNHEY and SVGAGI. The CDR3 bases are TGTGCCAGCAGTCCCGGACACTCCGGGGGCTACACCTTC. Translation: CASSPGHSGGYTF.

The V and J genes are TRBV12-5 and TRBJ2-2; 9 bases match TRBD2. V lost 1 base, J lost 4 bases, and 10 bases stayed unmatched. CDR3 length equals 18 residues. The germline V gene encodes CDR1 LGHNT and CDR2 FRNRAP. The CDR3 bases are TGTGCTAGTGGTTTGGCCCGCCCAAGCGGGGGGTTCACCGGGGAGCTGTTTTTT. Its translation is CASGLARPSGGFTGELFF. Full variable domain (missing parts from reference TRBV12-5 and TRBJ2-2): DARVTQTPRHKVTEMGQEVTMRCQPILGHNTVFWYRQTMMQGLELLAYFRNRAPLDDSGMPKDRFSAEMPDATLATLKIQPSEPRDSAVYFCASGLARPSGGFTGELFFGEGSRLTVL.

This clone appeared once. Germline is not matched at one junction end, which may reflect a read error. V is TRBV7-9 and J is TRBJ1-1, with D uncertain. Germline CDR1 SEHNR, CDR2 FQNEAQ (reference sequence). This CDR3 comprises 11 residues. The CDR3 nucleotides read TGTGCCAGCAGCCCCACCCAAAAGGTCGACTTT. Residues: CASSPTQKVDF.

The chain combines TRBV19 with TRBJ1-5, with 7 bases aligning to TRBD1. Losses at the gene ends were 1 base for V and 1 base for J; bases not matched to a gene: 10. There are 18 residues in the CDR3. CDR1 is LNHDA, CDR2 SQIVND, per germline (reference sequence). The CDR3 coding sequence is TGTGCCAGTAGTATAGTCCGGGGGGAGGGGGCGAGCAATCAGCCCCAGCATTTT. This encodes CASSIVRGEGASNQPQHF.

V usage is TRBV27 and J usage is TRBJ2-6; D not resolved. V shed 6 bases and J shed 2 bases, with 11 bases lying between them. The CDR3 extends over 15 amino acids. The V gene's germline CDR1 is MNHEY and CDR2 SMNVEV (reference sequence). As DNA, the CDR3 is TGTGCCAGCAGCCTGCTTCCTACTGGGGCCAACGTCCTGACTTTC. It is translated as CASSLLPTGANVLTF.

The chain carries TRBV11-2 and TRBJ1-2; D not certain. The V end was cut by 5 bases, the J end by 4 bases, with 11 bases between. The CDR3 consists of 13 residues. The V gene's germline CDR1 is SGHAT and CDR2 FQNNGV. The CDR3 loop is CASSPEVSYGYTF. In DNA, the CDR3 is TGTGCCAGCAGCCCCGAAGTCAGCTATGGCTACACCTTC.

J is TRBJ2-3 and V is TRBV7-9, with TRBD1 matching over 7 bases. Germline CDR1 is SEHNR and CDR2 is FQNEAQ (reference sequence). The length of the CDR3 is 16 residues. V was pared by 4 bases and J by 0 bases, with 7 bases of the junction left unmatched. CDR3 region: CASSSNRGPSTDTQYF. The CDR3 nucleotides read TGTGCCAGCAGCTCAAACAGGGGACCCAGCACAGATACGCAGTATTTT.

The V gene is TRBV18, the J gene TRBJ2-7; TRBD2 might be the D (5 bases). The germline V gene has CDR1 KGHSH and CDR2 LQKENI. The CDR3 is 12 residues long. V lost 6 bases, J lost 5 bases, and 11 bases lay in between. CDR3: CASSPEADEQYF. The CDR3 nucleotides read TGTGCCAGCTCTCCCGAAGCGGACGAGCAGTACTTC.

J is TRBJ1-5 and V is TRBV30; D not certain. This CDR3 has 13 amino acids. CDR1 is GTSNPN and CDR2 is SVGIG in the germline V gene (reference sequence). Trimming took off 2 bases at V and 7 bases at J, with 12 bases between the two ends. CDR3: CAWSTLEAQPQHF. CDR3 DNA: TGTGCCTGGAGTACCTTAGAAGCGCAGCCCCAGCATTTT.

CDR3 DNA sequence: TGTGCCAGCTCACCAGGAAGGACAGGGGGCTTGGGTATACAAGAGACCCAGTACTTC. Translated, it gives CASSPGRTGGLGIQETQYF. The chain has TRBV18 and TRBJ2-5, with TRBD1 matching over 11 bases. After removal of 2 bases from V and 2 bases from J, the junction contained 13 bases not matched to a gene. The length of the CDR3 is 19 residues. Germline assignment: CDR1 KGHSH and CDR2 LQKENI.

This clone occurred once. Other nucleotide sequences from this sample produce the same CDR3. The rearrangement joins TRBV12-3 or TRBV12-4 to TRBJ2-7; 8 bases map to TRBD2. The length of the CDR3 is 12 residues. Trimming took 5 bases from V and 4 from J; bases not matched to a gene: 1. The CDR3: CASSGTSYEQYF. Written as DNA, the CDR3 is TGTGCCAGCAGTGGGACTAGTTACGAGCAGTACTTC.

V is TRBV6-5 and J is TRBJ1-1; no reliable D call. V lost 11 bases, J lost 6 bases, and 22 bases lay in between. The CDR3 runs to 14 residues. Germline V CDR1 and CDR2: MNHEY, SVGAGI. The CDR3 region has the DNA TGTGCCTGTCTTCACCCACCGGGGAGTTCTGAAGCTTTCTTT. Protein: CACLHPPGSSEAFF.

The chain is built from TRBV7-9 and TRBJ2-7; 8 nucleotides align to TRBD1. From germline, CDR1 is SEHNR and CDR2 FQNEAQ (reference sequence). The V gene end was trimmed by 6 bases and the J gene end by 2 bases; junction bases not matched to a gene: 9. CDR3 length: 15 residues. The chain's CDR3 is CASSSDRGYPYEQYF. The CDR3 region has the DNA TGTGCCAGCAGTTCCGACAGGGGCTACCCCTACGAGCAGTACTTC. Drawing the rest from reference TRBV7-9 and TRBJ2-7, the complete variable domain is DTGVSQNPRHKITKRGQNVTFRCDPISEHNRLYWYRQTLGQGPEFLTYFQNEAQLEKSRLLSDRFSAERPKGSFSTLEIQRTEQGDSAMYLCASSSDRGYPYEQYFGPGTRLTVT.

The rearrangement links TRBV6-1 to TRBJ1-1; weak D call: TRBD1 (5 bases). Trimming cost V 2 bases and J 0 bases, with 19 bases left between them. The CDR3 is 18 residues long. The germline V gene has CDR1 MNHNS and CDR2 SASEGT. In DNA form, the CDR3 reads TGTGCCAGCAGTGAAAGGCAGGGAGATCACAGATTGAACACTGAAGCTTTCTTT. It is translated as CASSERQGDHRLNTEAFF.

This clone appeared a single time. The chain has TRBV28 and TRBJ1-3, with D tentatively TRBD1 (6 bases). CDR1 is MDHEN, CDR2 SYDVKM, per germline. The V end was cut by 3 bases, the J end by 0 bases, with 15 bases between. CDR3 length equals 17 residues. Written as DNA, the CDR3 is TGTGCCAGCAGTTTGGGTCAGGGGACGTACTCTGGAAACACCATATATTTT. Translation: CASSLGQGTYSGNTIYF.

V usage is TRBV5-5 and J usage is TRBJ1-5, with D tentatively TRBD1 (5 bases). CDR1 SGHKS and CDR2 YYEKEE come from the germline V gene (reference sequence). This CDR3 comprises 15 residues. V was pared by 4 bases and J by 6 bases, with 17 bases between. Here the CDR3 DNA reads TGTGCCAGCAGCCTAAGCGGGACTTCAACTCAGCCCCAGCATTTT. This gives the protein CASSLSGTSTQPQHF.

V gene TRBV5-1 combines with J gene TRBJ1-2; maybe TRBD1 (5 bases). The ends were cut back, 0 bases at V and 7 bases at J, with 13 bases in the middle. The CDR3 consists of 14 residues. The germline V gene has CDR1 SGHRS and CDR2 YFSETQ. CDR3 residues: CASSLGTPEGGYTF. The CDR3 DNA reads as TGCGCCAGCAGCTTGGGGACACCCGAGGGTGGCTACACCTTC.

CDR3 region: CASSLSFTPNTEAFF. As DNA, the CDR3 is TGTGCCAGCAGTTTATCCTTTACGCCGAACACTGAAGCTTTCTTT. The chain uses TRBV27 and TRBJ1-1; D uncertain. The CDR3 loop spans 15 amino acids. Between the trimmed V and J ends, which lost 0 bases and 1 base, there was a span of 9 bases. Germline CDR1 MNHEY, CDR2 SMNVEV (reference sequence).

The chain recombines TRBV7-8 with TRBJ2-1; D may match TRBD1 or TRBD2 (5 bases each). The CDR3 runs 15 residues. Germline CDR1 SGHVS, CDR2 FQNEAQ. V was clipped by 4 bases and J by 9 bases, with 19 bases between them. This CDR3 is CASSSGAGVVGEQFF. The CDR3 DNA sequence: TGTGCCAGCAGCTCCGGGGCTGGGGTGGTAGGTGAGCAGTTCTTC.

The V call is TRBV3-1 (or the pseudogene TRBV3-2), the J call TRBJ1-3, with D possibly being TRBD1 (5 bases). This CDR3 has 15 amino acids. The germline CDR1 and CDR2 sequences are LGHDT and YNNKEL (reference sequence). The V end was cut by 3 bases, the J end by 2 bases, with 11 bases between. DNA of the CDR3: TGTGCCAGCAGCCAGGCGGGAGGGGCTGGAAACACCATATATTTT. Translated, it gives CASSQAGGAGNTIYF.